These 10 T cell receptor beta chains were sequenced from one sample in a study of OX40 agonist ivuxolimab in advanced cancers. Assay used: immunoSEQ multiplex PCR; TCRdb lists only in-frame clones, some missing. Counted here are 80,000 to 100,000 clones, 94% occurring once; the ten biggest clones make up roughly 2.6%. The sequences come from CD4+ or CD8+ T cells sorted from blood, collected in a trial of the OX40 agonist ivuxolimab. The receptors stem from an adult with an advanced solid tumor such as melanoma, head and neck, liver or kidney cancer.

The V call is TRBV6-6, the J call TRBJ2-3, with D possibly TRBD1 on 5 matching bases. The CDR3 spans 16 residues. Trimming took off 6 bases at V and 0 bases at J, with 16 bases between the two ends. The germline gives CDR1 MNHNY, CDR2 SVGAGI (reference sequence). CDR3 protein: CASSTWGLASTDTQYF. CDR3 bases: TGTGCCAGCAGCACCTGGGGCCTTGCTAGCACAGATACGCAGTATTTT.

This chain links TRBV13 with TRBJ2-7; 11 bases line up with TRBD1. V trimming: 3 bases; J trimming: 5 bases; junction bases outside the gene matches: 0. The length of the CDR3 is 13 residues. Germline V gene lookup returns CDR1 PRHDT and CDR2 FYEKMQ (reference sequence). The CDR3 sequence: CASSLGQGDEQYF. The CDR3 DNA is TGTGCCAGCAGCTTGGGACAGGGGGACGAGCAGTACTTC.

This clone was counted only a few times. This chain connects TRBV6-5 to TRBJ1-2, with D possibly being TRBD1 (6 bases). The CDR3 sequence is 15 residues long. Trimming removed 2 bases from V and 6 bases from J, with 16 bases in between. Germline lookup yields CDR1 MNHEY and CDR2 SVGAGI. This CDR3 is CASSYRGRGENGYTF. The CDR3 region has the DNA TGTGCCAGCAGTTACCGGGGCAGGGGAGAAAATGGCTACACCTTC.

V gene TRBV10-1 combines with J gene TRBJ2-2, with unresolved D. Per germline, CDR1 WNHNN and CDR2 SYGVQD (reference sequence). The CDR3 sequence is 15 residues long. Trimming shortened V by 3 bases and J by 4 bases, and 12 bases separated the two germline ends. The CDR3 region has the DNA TGCGCCAGCAGTGACTCCCGCCACGGCACCGGGGAGCTGTTTTTT. It encodes CASSDSRHGTGELFF.

The V gene is TRBV11-2, the J gene TRBJ2-1; TRBD1 or TRBD2 may be the D gene (5 bases each). Trimming took 4 bases from V and 5 from J, leaving 12 bases between them. The CDR3 runs to 14 residues. Germline V gene sequence: CDR1 SGHAT, CDR2 FQNNGV. CDR3 in DNA: TGTGCCAGCAGCTCCAGGGAGAGCAACAATGAGCAGTTCTTC. Its protein product is CASSSRESNNEQFF.

The chain joins TRBV19 to TRBJ1-1, with D unresolved. This CDR3 spans 12 amino acids. The germline V gene encodes CDR1 LNHDA and CDR2 SQIVND (reference sequence). The V end was cut by 3 bases, the J end by 6 bases, with 8 bases between. The CDR3 is CASSIGVAEAFF. In nucleotides, the CDR3 is TGTGCCAGTAGTATTGGGGTGGCTGAAGCTTTCTTT. The complete variable domain, with remaining parts taken from reference TRBV19 and TRBJ1-1, reads DGGITQSPKYLFRKEGQNVTLSCEQNLNHDAMYWYRQDPGQGLRLIYYSQIVNDFQKGDIAEGYSVSREKKESFPLTVTSAQKNPTAFYLCASSIGVAEAFFGQGTRLTVV.

The chain has TRBV4-3 and TRBJ1-6, with a tentative D call TRBD1 (5 bases). Germline V gene data show CDR1 as LGHNA and CDR2 as YSLEER. The germline V and J ends were trimmed by 5 bases and 7 bases, with 9 bases remaining between them. The length of the CDR3 is 13 residues. The CDR3 nucleotides read TGCGCCAGCAGCGTGGGGGGGAATTCACCCCTCCACTTT. It translates to CASSVGGNSPLHF.

This clone was observed once. This chain uses TRBV29-1 with TRBJ2-1; 10 bases fit TRBD2. Trimming cost V 7 bases and J 8 bases; bases outside gene matches: 8. The germline CDR1 and CDR2 sequences are SQVTM and ANQGSEA. The CDR3 consists of 13 residues. In nucleotides, the CDR3 is TGCAGCGCTCTAGCGGGAGCCTATGATGAGCAGTTCTTC. Its protein product is CSALAGAYDEQFF.

The CDR3 is CASRPGLAGQNEQFF. Written as DNA, the CDR3 is TGTGCCAGCAGGCCGGGACTAGCGGGGCAAAATGAGCAGTTCTTC. The chain carries TRBV6-5 and TRBJ2-1, with 13 bases lining up with TRBD2. J was trimmed by 7 bases and V by 6 bases; bases with no gene match: 6. The length of the CDR3 is 15 residues. Per germline, CDR1 MNHEY and CDR2 SVGAGI.

This clone was detected only once. The chain joins TRBV9 to TRBJ2-3; the match to TRBD2 covers 7 bases. Germline-derived CDR1 and CDR2 are SGDLS and YYNGEE. After removal of 3 bases from V and 1 base from J, the junction contained 11 bases not matched to a gene. This CDR3 region has 17 residues. CDR3 DNA sequence: TGTGCCAGCAGCGCCATCGTAAGGGGAGGGGGCACAGATACGCAGTATTTT. Its translation: CASSAIVRGGGTDTQYF.